This T cell receptor (beta chain) was captured by sequencing in a study of identical twins (dated by TCRdb to 2016 to 2017). Regarding the research as a whole: To test whether fetal clonotypes persist, this study deep-sequenced TCR alpha and beta repertoires from monozygotic twins, from unrelated adults of various ages, and from cord blood. To rule out contamination, replicate twin experiments were performed at different times with different library preparation protocols.

All donors were healthy Caucasians. Three unrelated non-twin adults were also sequenced: a male aged 18 to 30, a male aged 50 to 59 and a female aged 50 to 59. Using Miltenyi CD45RO+ enrichment and human naive T-cell isolation kits, memory (CD45RO+) and naive T cells were isolated from PBMC. Findings and caveats that apply to the study as a whole: The excess sharing between twins in beta out-of-frame sequences was weaker because fewer shared sequences reduced the signal-to-noise ratio. Recombination models systematically underestimated out-of-frame TCR alpha sharing in monozygotic twins but agreed with sharing between unrelated individuals. Because the same donors could not be followed over many years, the conclusions depended on cross-sectional statistical analysis. Invariant T cells such as MAIT and iNKT could partly confound zero-insertion analyses, although diverse VJ usage argued against such confounding for most clonotypes. Abundant cord blood beta clonotypes had fewer insertions, young adult naive repertoires showed a similar but weaker trend, and memory repertoires showed no such trend. Compared with coincidental sharing between unrelated individuals, out-of-frame TCR alpha sequences shared between twins showed an excess of sequences with low generation probability.

Library preparation was by 5' RACE. Sequencer: Illumina HiSeq 2000. A universal primer binding site was added through template switching, and the final cDNA carried a unique molecular identifier so that TCR cDNA molecules could be counted accurately. First-strand cDNA for TCR alpha and beta chains was synthesized from specific primers in the conserved constant-segment region. To control for contamination, each cDNA library was double barcoded with a SMART-Mk sample barcode plus Illumina barcodes. TruSeq adapter sequences and Illumina sample barcodes were added in two successive PCR steps. The Illumina HiSeq platform was used with custom primers to sequence TCR alpha and beta cDNA libraries. Per the authors' processing: MiGEC processed the raw reads to extract unique molecular identifiers, while MiXCR was used to determine the CDR3 positions. For each individual, recombination models were inferred using an EM algorithm with the repgenHMM and IGoR tools. Shared clonotype analysis was performed with the tcR package in R, normalizing sharing by the product of cloneset sizes. To study raw recombination without the effects of thymic and clonal selection, out-of-frame nonproductive sequences were analyzed. Starting from the raw public reads, TCRdb applied fastp trimming at Q25, assembled clones with MiXCR and retained in-frame beta chains. Each entry is one CDR3 protein sequence, shown with its most common DNA and genes. TCRdb's processing, not the authors', yielded these V and J calls. For this sample there are approximately 410,000 distinct CDR3 sequences; about a fifth appear just once. Approximately 12% of the sample is taken by the ten largest.

The germline V gene (reference sequence) gives CDR1 as SGHKS and CDR2 as YYEKEE. Counted from cysteine to phenylalanine, this CDR3 has 15 amino acids. The read is trimmed to its CDR3 DNA, 45 bases read in frame from base 1. The V end gives up 4 bases and the J end 5 bases, leaving 12 bases in the junction not matched to a gene. The table lists this clonotype with many counts. The antigen it recognizes is unknown. Base qualities are not provided; no much larger clone lies one nucleotide away. What was sequenced was naive T cells sorted from blood. What the cell subset or site label conveys for this sample: cells isolated with a human naive T-cell isolation kit. The source of this sequence is a middle-aged man in good health. The chain links TRBV5-5 with TRBJ2-7, with 7 middle bases fitting TRBD1. The CDR3 here reads CASSPLPTGSHEQYF. The DNA sequence is TGTGCCAGCAGCCCCTTACCGACAGGGTCCCACGAGCAGTACTTC.